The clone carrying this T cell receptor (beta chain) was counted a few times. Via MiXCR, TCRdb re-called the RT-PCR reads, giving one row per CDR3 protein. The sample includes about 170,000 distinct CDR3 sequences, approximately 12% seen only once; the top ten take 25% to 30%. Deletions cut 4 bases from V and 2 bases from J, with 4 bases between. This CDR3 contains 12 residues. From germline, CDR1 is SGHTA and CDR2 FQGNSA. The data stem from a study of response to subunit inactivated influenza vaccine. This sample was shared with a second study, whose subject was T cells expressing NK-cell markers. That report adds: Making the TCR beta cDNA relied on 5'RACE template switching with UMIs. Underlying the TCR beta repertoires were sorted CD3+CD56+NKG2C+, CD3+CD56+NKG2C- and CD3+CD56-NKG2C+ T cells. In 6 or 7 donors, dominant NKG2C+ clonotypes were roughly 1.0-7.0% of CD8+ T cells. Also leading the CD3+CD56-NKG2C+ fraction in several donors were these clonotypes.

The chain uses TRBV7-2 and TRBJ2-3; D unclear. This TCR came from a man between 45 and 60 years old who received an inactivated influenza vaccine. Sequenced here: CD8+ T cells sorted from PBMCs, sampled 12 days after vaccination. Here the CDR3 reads CASSSTTDTQYF. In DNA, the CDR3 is TGTGCCAGCAGCTCTACCACAGATACGCAGTATTTT.